Below, 2 T cell receptor beta chains from the same sample are listed, as sequenced in a study of cytomegalovirus exposure and HLA in healthy donors. Researchers ran the PCR with 60 Vbeta and 13 Jbeta primers. Profiled with immunoSEQ multiplex PCR; TCRdb holds only in-frame clones, not every one. The table lists 85,000 to 130,000 clones, over 9.5% of them singletons. The source material was PBMCs. The source is a man aged 40-49 years in good health and CMV-seropositive.

The genes are TRBV7-3 and TRBJ2-1, with D perhaps matching TRBD2 (7 bases). Germline lookup yields CDR1 SGHTA and CDR2 FQGTGA. The ends were cut back, 4 bases at V and 9 bases at J, with 22 bases in the middle. The CDR3 spans 16 residues. CDR3 coding DNA: TGTGCCAGCAGCTCCTCTCGGACTAGGGGGAGGTTTGAGCAGTTCTTC. Translation: CASSSSRTRGRFEQFF.

This clone was picked up a small number of times. The chain carries TRBV7-2 and TRBJ2-3; 9 bases agree with TRBD2. V shed 2 bases, J shed 2 bases, and the junction held 5 bases outside the gene matches. Per germline, CDR1 SGHTA and CDR2 FQGNSA. The CDR3 sequence is 16 residues long. The CDR3 is CASSLLSSGATDTQYF. The CDR3 nucleotides read TGTGCCAGCAGCTTACTCTCTAGCGGGGCCACAGATACGCAGTATTTT.